The clone carrying this TCR beta chain was detected a few times. Original data processing: It was from reference gene primer amplification that nucleated cell counts were estimated. This table comes from immunoSEQ multiplex PCR, and its TCRdb copy is limited to in-frame clones, with some not included. Clone size and V and J calls were adopted from that table, with D and trimming inferred from the DNA. Of tens of thousands of clones listed, 86% are singletons. V lost 6 bases and J 1 base, leaving 13 bases between the germline ends. Per the germline V gene, CDR1 is KGHSH and CDR2 is LQKENI. CDR3 length: 14 amino acids. The data originate from a study of blood T cell repertoires in COVID-19. Study details: COVID-19 samples collected from the United States, Italy and Spain covered acute and convalescent phases. Sample material is recorded as cDNA or gDNA derived from T cells, B-cell-depleted T cells, or PBMCs.

The chain joins TRBV18 to TRBJ2-7; maybe TRBD1 (6 bases). The clonotype was recovered from a man aged 45-60 years with active COVID-19. Sequenced sample: peripheral blood. The CDR3: CASSAGARSYEQYF. CDR3 coding DNA: TGTGCCAGCTCGGCAGGGGCGCGATCCTACGAGCAGTACTTC.